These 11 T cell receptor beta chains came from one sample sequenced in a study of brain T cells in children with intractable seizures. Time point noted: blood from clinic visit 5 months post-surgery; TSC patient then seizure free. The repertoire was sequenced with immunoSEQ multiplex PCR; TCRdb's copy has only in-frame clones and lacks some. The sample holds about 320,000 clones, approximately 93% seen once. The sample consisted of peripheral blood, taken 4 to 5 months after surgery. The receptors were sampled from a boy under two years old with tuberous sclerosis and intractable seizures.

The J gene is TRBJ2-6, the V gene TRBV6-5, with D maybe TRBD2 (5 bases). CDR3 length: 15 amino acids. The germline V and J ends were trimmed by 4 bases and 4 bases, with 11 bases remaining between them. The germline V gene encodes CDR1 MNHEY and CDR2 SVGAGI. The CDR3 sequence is CASSWEPTGANVLTF. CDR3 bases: TGTGCCAGCAGTTGGGAGCCCACGGGGGCCAACGTCCTGACTTTC.

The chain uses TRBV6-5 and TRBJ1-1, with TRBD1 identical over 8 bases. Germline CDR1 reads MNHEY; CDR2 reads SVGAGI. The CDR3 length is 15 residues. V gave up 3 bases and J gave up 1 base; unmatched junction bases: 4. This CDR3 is CASSYPGQGNTEAFF. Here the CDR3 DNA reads TGTGCCAGCAGTTATCCCGGACAGGGGAACACTGAAGCTTTCTTT.

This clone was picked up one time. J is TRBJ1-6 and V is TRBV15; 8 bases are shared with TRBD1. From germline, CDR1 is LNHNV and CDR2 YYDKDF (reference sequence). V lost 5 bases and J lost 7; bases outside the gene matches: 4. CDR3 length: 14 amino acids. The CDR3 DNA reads TGTGCCACCAGCGATGGGGACAGGAATTCACCCCTCCACTTT. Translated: CATSDGDRNSPLHF. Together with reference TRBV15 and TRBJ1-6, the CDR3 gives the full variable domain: DAMVIQNPRYQVTQFGKPVTLSCSQTLNHNVMYWYQQKSSQAPKLLFHYYDKDFNNEADTPDNFQSRRPNTSFCFLDIRSPGLGDTAMYLCATSDGDRNSPLHFGNGTRLTVT.

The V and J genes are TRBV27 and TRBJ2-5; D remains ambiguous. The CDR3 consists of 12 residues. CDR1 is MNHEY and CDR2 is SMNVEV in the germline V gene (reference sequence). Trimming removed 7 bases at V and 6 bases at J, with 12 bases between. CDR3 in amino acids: CASMSVEKTQYF. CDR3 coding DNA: TGTGCCAGCATGTCCGTCGAGAAGACCCAGTACTTC.

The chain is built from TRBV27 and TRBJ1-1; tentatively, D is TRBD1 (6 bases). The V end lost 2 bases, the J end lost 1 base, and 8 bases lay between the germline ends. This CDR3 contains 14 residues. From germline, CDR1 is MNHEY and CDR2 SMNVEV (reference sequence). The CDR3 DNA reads TGTGCCAGCAGTTTAGCAGGGGCGAACACTGAAGCTTTCTTT. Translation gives CASSLAGANTEAFF.

CDR3 sequence: CASRLWGTGYNEQFF. Here the CDR3 DNA reads TGTGCCAGCAGATTATGGGGGACAGGATACAATGAGCAGTTCTTC. This chain connects TRBV2 to TRBJ2-1, with 8 bases matching TRBD1. V lost 6 bases to trimming and J lost 4 bases; unmatched junction nucleotides: 8. The CDR3 loop spans 15 amino acids. CDR1 SNHLY and CDR2 FYNNEI come from the germline V gene. The full variable domain, with the rest looked up from reference TRBV2 and TRBJ2-1, is EPEVTQTPSHQVTQMGQEVILRCVPISNHLYFYWYRQILGQKVEFLVSFYNNEISEKSEIFDDQFSVERPDGSNFTLKIRSTKLEDSAMYFCASRLWGTGYNEQFFGPGTRLTVL.

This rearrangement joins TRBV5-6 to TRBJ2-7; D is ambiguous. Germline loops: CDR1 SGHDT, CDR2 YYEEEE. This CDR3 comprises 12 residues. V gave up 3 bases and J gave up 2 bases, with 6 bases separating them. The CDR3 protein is CASSSTPYEQYF. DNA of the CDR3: TGTGCCAGCAGCTCTACGCCCTACGAGCAGTACTTC. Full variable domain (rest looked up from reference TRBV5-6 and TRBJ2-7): DAGVTQSPTHLIKTRGQQVTLRCSPKSGHDTVSWYQQALGQGPQFIFQYYEEEERQRGNFPDRFSGHQFPNYSSELNVNALLLGDSALYLCASSSTPYEQYFGPGTRLTVT.

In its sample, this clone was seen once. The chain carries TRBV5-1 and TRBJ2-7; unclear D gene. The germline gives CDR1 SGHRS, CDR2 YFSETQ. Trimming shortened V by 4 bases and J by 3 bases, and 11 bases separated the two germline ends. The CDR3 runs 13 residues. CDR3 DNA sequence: TGCGCCAGCAGCCCTAAGGGTCTCTACGAGCAGTACTTC. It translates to CASSPKGLYEQYF.

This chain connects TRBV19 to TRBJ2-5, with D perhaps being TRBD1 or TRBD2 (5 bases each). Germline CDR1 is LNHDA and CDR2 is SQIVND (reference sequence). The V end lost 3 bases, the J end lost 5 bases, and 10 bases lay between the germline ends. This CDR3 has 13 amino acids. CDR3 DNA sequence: TGTGCCAGTAGTATTTTAGGGGAGGAGACCCAGTACTTC. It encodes CASSILGEETQYF.

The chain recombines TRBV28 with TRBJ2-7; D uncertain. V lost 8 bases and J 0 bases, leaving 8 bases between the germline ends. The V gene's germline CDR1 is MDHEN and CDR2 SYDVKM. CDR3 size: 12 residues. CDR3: CASGINSYEQYF. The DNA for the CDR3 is TGTGCCAGCGGGATAAACTCCTACGAGCAGTACTTC.

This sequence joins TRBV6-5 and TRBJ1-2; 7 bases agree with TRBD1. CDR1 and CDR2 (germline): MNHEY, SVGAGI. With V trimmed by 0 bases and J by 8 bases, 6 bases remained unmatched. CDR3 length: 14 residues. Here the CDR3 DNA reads TGTGCCAGCAGTTACTCGAGACAGGGAAGAGGCTACACCTTC. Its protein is CASSYSRQGRGYTF.